This T cell receptor (beta chain) was found in a study of radiotherapy plus CTLA-4 blockade in lung cancer. Across the whole study: Patients showed objective responses in roughly 18% of cases, and disease control was achieved by 30% to 35%.

Those with chemo-refractory metastatic non-small-cell lung cancer were treated with focal radiation combined with CTLA-4 blockade using ipilimumab. Findings and caveats of the study: Response, reportedly, was best predicted by interferon-beta along with early blood T cell clone dynamics. Clones of tumor-derived TCRs expanded in blood after radiotherapy plus ipilimumab.

The V end lost 3 bases, the J end lost 5 bases, and 23 bases lay between the germline ends. This CDR3 has 18 amino acids. Germline assignment: CDR1 LNHDA and CDR2 SQIVND (reference sequence). Profiling relied on immunoSEQ multiplex PCR, and the TCRdb table lists in-frame clones only, not all of them. The profile shows tens of thousands of clones, approximately 79% of them singletons. Note on this clone: Its antigen remains unidentified.

Sequenced material: peripheral blood, taken from a patient treated with radiotherapy plus ipilimumab. V is TRBV19 and J is TRBJ2-4; TRBD1 might be the D (6 bases). This TCR derives from a human donor with non-small cell lung cancer who had a complete response to radiotherapy plus ipilimumab. CDR3 bases: TGTGCCAGTAGTATTAGTGGGACACGGCGAAACGTAGAAAACATTCAGTACTTC. This sequence encodes CASSISGTRRNVENIQYF. Full variable domain (outside the CDR3, taken from reference TRBV19 and TRBJ2-4): DGGITQSPKYLFRKEGQNVTLSCEQNLNHDAMYWYRQDPGQGLRLIYYSQIVNDFQKGDIAEGYSVSREKKESFPLTVTSAQKNPTAFYLCASSISGTRRNVENIQYFGAGTRLSVL.